What follows is one TCR beta chain and its context. V shed 2 bases and J shed 0 bases, with 9 bases lying between them. Germline loops: CDR1 SGHTA, CDR2 FQGTGA. The CDR3 length is 15 residues. This record belongs to a study of cytomegalovirus exposure and HLA in healthy donors. The primer mix had 60 Vbeta and 13 Jbeta primers. This table comes from immunoSEQ multiplex PCR, and its TCRdb copy is limited to in-frame clones, with some not included. This listing includes 40,000 to 65,000 clones. Specimen: PBMCs. The V call is TRBV7-3, the J call TRBJ2-3; possible D gene TRBD2, 5 bases. The clonotype was recovered from a man aged 35 to 55 in good health and CMV-seropositive. The CDR3 DNA is TGTGCCAGCAGCTTACGAGGGATAAGCACAGATACGCAGTATTTT. Translating gives CASSLRGISTDTQYF. The entire variable domain, with the rest obtained from reference TRBV7-3 and TRBJ2-3, is as follows: GAGVSQTPSNKVTEKGKYVELRCDPISGHTALYWYRQSLGQGPEFLIYFQGTGAADDSGLPNDRFFAVRPEGSVSTLKIQRTERGDSAVYLCASSLRGISTDTQYFGPGTRLTVL.